The 10 T cell receptor beta chains listed next were all sequenced from one sample in a study of T cells after yellow fever vaccination. TCRdb fed the 5' RACE reads into MiXCR, producing one record per CDR3 protein. The profile shows 500,000 to 550,000 distinct CDR3 sequences, just over 20% of them singletons. Specimen: PBMCs, collected more than 20 days after the first yellow fever vaccination. The origin of the receptors is a man aged 18 to 29 who received the YFV17D yellow fever vaccine.

This chain connects TRBV25-1 to TRBJ1-4, with D uncertain. V lost 5 bases, J lost 8 bases, and 6 bases lay in between. The length of the CDR3 is 11 residues. Per germline, CDR1 MGHDK and CDR2 SYGVNS. CDR3 amino acids: CASSRTEKLFF. The CDR3 nucleotides read TGTGCCAGCAGTAGGACCGAAAAACTGTTTTTT.

This clonotype was seen repeatedly, ten times or more. The chain joins TRBV18 to TRBJ1-1, with D uncertain. Trimming pared 2 bases from V and 1 base from J, leaving 11 bases between. The CDR3 has 15 amino acids. CDR1 is KGHSH, CDR2 LQKENI, per germline. CDR3 residues: CASSPRSQRNTEAFF. CDR3 bases: TGTGCCAGCTCACCAAGGTCACAGCGGAACACTGAAGCTTTCTTT.

The gene calls are TRBV7-9 and TRBJ1-5, with D uncertain. Germline loops: CDR1 SEHNR, CDR2 FQNEAQ (reference sequence). V gave up 5 bases and J gave up 0 bases, with 8 bases separating them. The CDR3 extends over 14 amino acids. CDR3 region: CASSESNSNQPQHF. In nucleotides, the CDR3 is TGTGCCAGCAGCGAATCCAATAGCAATCAGCCCCAGCATTTT.

This clonotype was counted a few times. V and J are TRBV20-1 and TRBJ1-4; possibly TRBD1 for D (5 bases). Trimming cost V 1 base and J 7 bases, with 10 bases left between them. The CDR3 is 13 residues long. CDR1 and CDR2 (germline): DFQATT, SNEGSKA (reference sequence). The CDR3 DNA sequence: TGCAGTGCTAGAGCAGGGAGGGTTGAAAAACTGTTTTTT. It encodes CSARAGRVEKLFF.

This clonotype was seen at least ten times. This chain joins TRBV5-1 and TRBJ2-5; no reliable D call. The CDR3 runs 13 residues. V was cut by 1 base and J by 2 bases, with 6 bases left in between. Germline V gene data show CDR1 as SGHRS and CDR2 as YFSETQ. DNA for the CDR3: TGCGCCAGCAGCTTGACAGTTCAAGAGACCCAGTACTTC. This gives the protein CASSLTVQETQYF.

The rearrangement uses TRBV12-3 or TRBV12-4 and TRBJ2-1; 7 bases match TRBD1. CDR3 length: 16 amino acids. V lost 5 bases and J lost 2; bases outside the gene matches: 9. CDR3 loop: CASSPLTGAAYNEQFF. In nucleotides, the CDR3 is TGTGCCAGCAGTCCATTAACAGGGGCGGCCTACAATGAGCAGTTCTTC.

The chain recombines TRBV10-3 with TRBJ2-7, with 7 bases identical to TRBD1. Germline CDR1 and CDR2: ENHRY and SYGVKD. CDR3 size: 14 residues. Trimming cost V 3 bases and J 0 bases; bases outside gene matches: 2. The CDR3 DNA reads as TGTGCCATCAGTGATCGGGACAGCTCCTACGAGCAGTACTTC. Residues: CAISDRDSSYEQYF.

This clonotype came up a few times. The V and J genes are TRBV12-3 or TRBV12-4 and TRBJ2-3, with TRBD2 identical over 8 bases. The CDR3 totals 15 residues. Germline trimming cut 6 bases from V and 3 bases from J; bases unmatched to any gene: 8. The CDR3 loop is CASSHRGGGTDTQYF. The DNA for the CDR3 is TGTGCCAGCAGCCATCGGGGCGGGGGGACAGATACGCAGTATTTT.

This clonotype was seen ten or more times. The CDR3 here is CASSPIGSAAYEQYV. DNA of the CDR3: TGTGCCAGCAGCCCCATAGGGTCTGCCGCCTACGAGCAGTACGTC. The J gene is TRBJ2-7, the V gene TRBV9; D not certain. V was shortened by 4 bases and J by 2 bases, with 16 bases between the two germline ends. Germline CDR1 and CDR2: SGDLS and YYNGEE. This CDR3 is 15 amino acids long.

The table lists this clonotype with a few counts. This rearrangement joins TRBV18 to TRBJ1-2, with 9 nucleotides matching TRBD1. The ends lost 2 bases at V and 1 base at J; junction bases unmatched: 5. CDR1 and CDR2 from the germline V gene are KGHSH and LQKENI. This CDR3 has 16 residues. The CDR3 is CASSPGTGTFNYGYTF. CDR3 nucleotide sequence: TGTGCCAGCTCACCAGGGACAGGGACATTTAACTATGGCTACACCTTC.